This T cell receptor beta chain originates from a study of T cell changes during pregnancy in multiple sclerosis. The assay was immunoSEQ multiplex PCR, and TCRdb's table has in-frame clones only and misses some. The data hold some 45,000 clones, with about 91% observed a single time. The V end lost 8 bases, the J end lost 7 bases, and 14 bases lay between the germline ends. Germline assignment: CDR1 LNHNV and CDR2 YYDKDF (reference sequence). This CDR3 is built from 13 residues. V gene TRBV15 combines with J gene TRBJ2-2; D not resolved. The source material was CD4+ T cells from peripheral blood mononuclear cells, sampled after pregnancy. This TCR was sampled from a female donor in good health, enrolled as a control in a pregnancy study. CDR3 sequence: CATHPRGGGELFF. CDR3 sequence (DNA): TGTGCCACCCATCCACGTGGCGGCGGGGAGCTGTTTTTT.